The entry below gives a single TCR beta chain sequence along with its context. The data belong to a study of control samples from healthy donors and cancer patients. V shed 5 bases and J shed 0 bases, with 19 bases lying between them. Germline CDR1 MNHEY, CDR2 SMNVEV (reference sequence). CDR3 length: 18 residues. Libraries were prepared by immunoSEQ multiplex PCR; TCRdb keeps only in-frame clonotypes and omits some of them. This repertoire shows approximately 230,000 clones, almost 85% found once; its top ten account for 13%. Material for sequencing was PBMCs. V is TRBV27 and J is TRBJ2-2; maybe TRBD1 (7 bases). This sequence originates from an older woman with lung cancer. The DNA of the CDR3 is TGTGCCAGCAGTACCGCTCTAGTCAGGGGGGCGAACACCGGGGAGCTGTTTTTT. Protein product: CASSTALVRGANTGELFF.